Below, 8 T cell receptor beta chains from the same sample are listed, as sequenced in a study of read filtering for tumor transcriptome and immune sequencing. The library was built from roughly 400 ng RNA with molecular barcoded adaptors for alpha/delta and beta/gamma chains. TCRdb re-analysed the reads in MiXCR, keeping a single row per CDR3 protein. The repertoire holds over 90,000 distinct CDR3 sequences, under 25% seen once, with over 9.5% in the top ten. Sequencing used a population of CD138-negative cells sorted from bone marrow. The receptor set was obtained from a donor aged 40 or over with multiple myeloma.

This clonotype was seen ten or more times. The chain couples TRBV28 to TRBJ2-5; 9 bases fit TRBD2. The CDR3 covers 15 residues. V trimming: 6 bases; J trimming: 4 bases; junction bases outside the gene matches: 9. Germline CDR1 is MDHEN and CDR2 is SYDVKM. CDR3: CASSPPGLAAETQYF. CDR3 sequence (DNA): TGTGCCAGCAGCCCCCCGGGACTAGCAGCAGAGACCCAGTACTTC.

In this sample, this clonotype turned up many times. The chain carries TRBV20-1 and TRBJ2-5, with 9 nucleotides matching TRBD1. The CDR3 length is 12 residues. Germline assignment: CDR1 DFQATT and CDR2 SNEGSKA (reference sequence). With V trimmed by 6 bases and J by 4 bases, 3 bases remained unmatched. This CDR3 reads CSAGDRAETQYF. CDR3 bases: TGCAGTGCCGGGGACAGGGCAGAGACCCAGTACTTC.

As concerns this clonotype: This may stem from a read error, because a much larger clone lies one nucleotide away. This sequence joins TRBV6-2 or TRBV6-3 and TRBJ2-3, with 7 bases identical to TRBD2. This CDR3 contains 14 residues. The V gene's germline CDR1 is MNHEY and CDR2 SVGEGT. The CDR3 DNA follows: TGTGCCAGCGCCTACGGGGGGAGCACAAATACGCAGTATTTT. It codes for CASAYGGSTNTQYF.

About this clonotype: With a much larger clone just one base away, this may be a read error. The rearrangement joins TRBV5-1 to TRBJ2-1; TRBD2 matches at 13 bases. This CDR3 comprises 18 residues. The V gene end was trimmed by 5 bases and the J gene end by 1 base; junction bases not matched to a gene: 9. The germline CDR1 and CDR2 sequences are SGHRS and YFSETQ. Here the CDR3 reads CASRPPTSGRKSYNEQFF. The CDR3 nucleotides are TGCGCCAGCAGACCCCCGACTAGCGGGAGGAAGTCCTACAATGAGCAGTTCTTC.

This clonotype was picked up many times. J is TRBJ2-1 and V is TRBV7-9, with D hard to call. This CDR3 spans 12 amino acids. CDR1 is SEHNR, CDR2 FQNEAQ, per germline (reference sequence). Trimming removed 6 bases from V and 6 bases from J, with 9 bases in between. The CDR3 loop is CASRDSSNEQFF. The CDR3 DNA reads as TGTGCCAGCAGGGATAGTAGCAATGAGCAGTTCTTC.

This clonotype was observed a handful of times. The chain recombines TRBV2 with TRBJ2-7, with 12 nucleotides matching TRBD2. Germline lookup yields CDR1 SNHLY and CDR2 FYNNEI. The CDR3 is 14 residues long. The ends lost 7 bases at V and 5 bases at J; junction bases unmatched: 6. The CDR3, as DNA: TGTGCCAGCACCTCGACTAGCGGGGGAAACGAGCAGTACTTC. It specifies CASTSTSGGNEQYF. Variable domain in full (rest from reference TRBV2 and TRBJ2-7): EPEVTQTPSHQVTQMGQEVILRCVPISNHLYFYWYRQILGQKVEFLVSFYNNEISEKSEIFDDQFSVERPDGSNFTLKIRSTKLEDSAMYFCASTSTSGGNEQYFGPGTRLTVT.

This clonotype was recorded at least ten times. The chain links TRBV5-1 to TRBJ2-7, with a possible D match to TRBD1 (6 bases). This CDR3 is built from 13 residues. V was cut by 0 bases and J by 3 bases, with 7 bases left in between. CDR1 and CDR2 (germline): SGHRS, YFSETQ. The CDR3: CASSLVQGYEQYF. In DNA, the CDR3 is TGCGCCAGCAGCTTGGTACAGGGCTACGAGCAGTACTTC.

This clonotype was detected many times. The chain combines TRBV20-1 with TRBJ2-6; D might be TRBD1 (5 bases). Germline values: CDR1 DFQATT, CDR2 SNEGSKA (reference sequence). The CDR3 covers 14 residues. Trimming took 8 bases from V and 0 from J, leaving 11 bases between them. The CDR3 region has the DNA TGCAGTTTCCTACAGGCCTCTGGGGCCAACGTCCTGACTTTC. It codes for CSFLQASGANVLTF.